The 18 T cell receptor beta chains given below trace back to one sample, sequenced in a study of CD8 T cells in ankylosing spondylitis. TCRdb reanalysed the 5' RACE reads using MiXCR and keeps one entry per CDR3 protein. The sample has 250,000 to 350,000 distinct CDR3 sequences, 20% seen once; the top ten hold 7.8%. The specimen sequenced was blood, either unsorted or a sorted T cell fraction (not recorded which). These TCRs come from a male donor with ankylosing spondylitis or in good health (not recorded which).

This clonotype was observed a few times. The V gene is TRBV15, the J gene TRBJ2-3, with D perhaps assigned TRBD1 or TRBD2 (5 bases each). CDR3 length: 16 amino acids. V was trimmed by 8 bases and J by 1 base, leaving 19 bases between them. Germline loops: CDR1 LNHNV, CDR2 YYDKDF (reference sequence). The CDR3 spells CATESGTDSRTDTQYF. CDR3 DNA sequence: TGTGCCACCGAGTCGGGGACCGACTCGCGCACAGATACGCAGTATTTT. The full variable domain, rest sourced from reference TRBV15 and TRBJ2-3, is DAMVIQNPRYQVTQFGKPVTLSCSQTLNHNVMYWYQQKSSQAPKLLFHYYDKDFNNEADTPDNFQSRRPNTSFCFLDIRSPGLGDTAMYLCATESGTDSRTDTQYFGPGTRLTVL.

The chain joins TRBV12-3 or TRBV12-4 to TRBJ1-3; 7 positions agree with TRBD1. The CDR3 spans 14 residues. Trimming removed 3 bases from V and 2 bases from J; junction bases left unmatched: 1. The chain's CDR3 is CASSLDRPGNTIYF. The CDR3 DNA reads TGTGCCAGCAGTTTGGACAGGCCTGGAAACACCATATATTTT.

The V gene is TRBV10-3, the J gene TRBJ1-2; D remains ambiguous. The CDR3 consists of 12 residues. V shed 4 bases and J shed 4 bases, with 7 bases lying between them. Germline V gene sequence: CDR1 ENHRY, CDR2 SYGVKD. In DNA, the CDR3 is TGTGCCATCAGTGGGACGGCCTATGGCTACACCTTC. This gives the protein CAISGTAYGYTF.

The rearrangement uses TRBV20-1 and TRBJ1-1, with D unclear. The V end lost 0 bases, the J end lost 3 bases, and 5 bases lay between the germline ends. The germline V gene has CDR1 DFQATT and CDR2 SNEGSKA (reference sequence). CDR3 size: 12 residues. CDR3 sequence (DNA): TGCAGTGCTAGAGATACAGACACTGAAGCTTTCTTT. Its protein product is CSARDTDTEAFF.

This clonotype was counted only a few times. The chain uses TRBV20-1 and TRBJ1-1, with D perhaps TRBD1 (5 bases). Germline CDR1 is DFQATT and CDR2 is SNEGSKA (reference sequence). CDR3 length: 15 residues. Trimming took off 0 bases at V and 5 bases at J, with 16 bases between the two ends. CDR3 sequence: CSARDPQGGRTEAFF. In DNA, the CDR3 is TGCAGTGCTAGAGATCCCCAGGGTGGTAGGACTGAAGCTTTCTTT.

J is TRBJ1-5 and V is TRBV25-1; the D is unclear. V dropped 6 bases and J dropped 0 bases, with 15 bases sitting between them. The CDR3 is 16 amino acids. Germline V CDR1 and CDR2: MGHDK, SYGVNS. The CDR3 DNA sequence: TGTGCCAGCAGAGAAAGGATTGAAGATAGCAATCAGCCCCAGCATTTT. Translated, it gives CASRERIEDSNQPQHF.

This clonotype was observed a few times. The gene calls are TRBV5-6 and TRBJ1-2, with D perhaps matching TRBD1 (5 bases). The V and J ends lost 4 bases and 3 bases respectively, with 13 bases between them. The CDR3 is 14 residues long. From germline, CDR1 is SGHDT and CDR2 YYEEEE. For the CDR3, the DNA is TGTGCCAGCAGCCCCCTCAGGGTTGACTATGGCTACACCTTC. Translation gives CASSPLRVDYGYTF.

This clonotype was counted a few times. This rearrangement joins TRBV20-1 to TRBJ1-6; D perhaps matches TRBD1 (5 bases). Trimming left V 6 bases short and J 0 bases short, with 12 bases between. This CDR3 is 15 amino acids long. Germline values: CDR1 DFQATT, CDR2 SNEGSKA (reference sequence). CDR3 residues: CSARTRSSYNSPLHF. The CDR3 nucleotides are TGCAGTGCCCGGACACGGAGCTCCTATAATTCACCCCTCCACTTT.

This clonotype appeared once. This chain uses TRBV20-1 with TRBJ2-2; TRBD2 aligns across 8 bases. Germline CDR1 is DFQATT and CDR2 is SNEGSKA (reference sequence). The CDR3 has 16 amino acids. V lost 1 base and J lost 2; bases outside the gene matches: 6. CDR3 residues: CSARGSGGGNTGELFF. The CDR3 DNA reads TGCAGTGCTAGAGGGAGCGGGGGCGGCAACACCGGGGAGCTGTTTTTT.

CDR3 residues: CSVEERGVYNEQFF. The DNA for the CDR3 is TGCAGCGTTGAAGAACGGGGGGTATACAATGAGCAGTTCTTC. This rearrangement joins TRBV29-1 to TRBJ2-1, with TRBD2 identical over 7 bases. This CDR3 contains 14 residues. The ends lost 0 bases at V and 4 bases at J; junction bases unmatched: 3. Germline CDR1 is SQVTM and CDR2 is ANQGSEA.

The chain carries TRBV7-8 and TRBJ2-5; D is perhaps TRBD1 or TRBD2 (6 bases each). Trimming left V 0 bases short and J 2 bases short, with 13 bases between. The CDR3 loop spans 16 amino acids. Germline V gene data show CDR1 as SGHVS and CDR2 as FQNEAQ. CDR3 loop: CASSLAGRGPQETQYF. CDR3 DNA: TGTGCCAGCAGCTTAGCGGGACGGGGGCCGCAAGAGACCCAGTACTTC.

The chain recombines TRBV5-1 with TRBJ2-2, with TRBD2 as a possible D gene (6 bases). The CDR3 is 14 amino acids. V gave up 6 bases and J gave up 3 bases, with 12 bases separating them. Germline CDR1 reads SGHRS; CDR2 reads YFSETQ. CDR3 in amino acids: CASTDYGYTGELFF. CDR3 sequence (DNA): TGCGCCAGCACGGACTACGGATACACCGGGGAGCTGTTTTTT.

The J gene is TRBJ2-7, the V gene TRBV28, with 9 bases aligning to TRBD1. The CDR3 runs to 14 residues. V lost 4 bases, J lost 4 bases, and 5 bases stayed unmatched. Germline V CDR1 and CDR2: MDHEN, SYDVKM. The CDR3 DNA follows: TGTGCCAGCAGTTCACAGGACAGGGGTTACGAGCAGTACGTC. Translation gives CASSSQDRGYEQYV.

This clonotype was picked up many times. The rearrangement links TRBV20-1 to TRBJ2-3; the D gene is possibly TRBD2 (7 bases). The CDR3 is 16 amino acids. Germline CDR1 reads DFQATT; CDR2 reads SNEGSKA (reference sequence). The ends were cut back, 7 bases at V and 0 bases at J, with 20 bases in the middle. The CDR3 protein is CSGANRGATSTDTQYF. DNA of the CDR3: TGCAGTGGCGCAAACCGGGGGGCCACTAGCACAGATACGCAGTATTTT.

This clonotype was counted a few times. This chain connects TRBV5-1 to TRBJ1-2, with 7 bases matching TRBD1. Germline CDR1 reads SGHRS; CDR2 reads YFSETQ. This CDR3 spans 14 amino acids. The V gene end was trimmed by 4 bases and the J gene end by 7 bases; junction bases not matched to a gene: 10. The CDR3 here is CASSLETGRGGYTF. In DNA, the CDR3 is TGCGCCAGCAGCCTGGAGACAGGGAGGGGTGGCTACACCTTC. Combining the CDR3 with reference TRBV5-1 and TRBJ1-2 gives the whole variable domain KAGVTQTPRYLIKTRGQQVTLSCSPISGHRSVSWYQQTPGQGLQFLFEYFSETQRNKGNFPGRFSGRQFSNSRSEMNVSTLELGDSALYLCASSLETGRGGYTFGSGTRLTVV.

The CDR3 sequence: CASSLGPSGSIYEQFF. The CDR3 nucleotides are TGTGCCAGCAGCTTAGGTCCTAGCGGGAGTATCTATGAGCAGTTCTTC. The chain couples TRBV7-2 to TRBJ2-1; 10 bases align to TRBD2. Germline V gene lookup returns CDR1 SGHTA and CDR2 FQGNSA. Unmatched junction bases numbered 8, after V lost 1 base and J lost 8 bases. The length of the CDR3 is 16 residues.

This clonotype occurred many times. This chain links TRBV12-3 or TRBV12-4 with TRBJ1-6; D is perhaps TRBD1 (5 bases). Trimming cost V 2 bases and J 6 bases, with 11 bases left between them. The CDR3 sequence is 15 residues long. CDR3 nucleotide sequence: TGTGCCAGCAGTTTAAACAGGCCACTTAATTCACCCCTCCACTTT. Translated, it gives CASSLNRPLNSPLHF.

This chain links TRBV28 with TRBJ2-1; 13 bases match TRBD2. CDR1 MDHEN and CDR2 SYDVKM come from the germline V gene. The CDR3 is 15 amino acids. V trimming: 5 bases; J trimming: 8 bases; junction bases outside the gene matches: 6. CDR3 sequence (DNA): TGTGCCAGCAGTCCACTAGCGGGGGGGCACGATGAGCAGTTCTTC. The encoded protein is CASSPLAGGHDEQFF.